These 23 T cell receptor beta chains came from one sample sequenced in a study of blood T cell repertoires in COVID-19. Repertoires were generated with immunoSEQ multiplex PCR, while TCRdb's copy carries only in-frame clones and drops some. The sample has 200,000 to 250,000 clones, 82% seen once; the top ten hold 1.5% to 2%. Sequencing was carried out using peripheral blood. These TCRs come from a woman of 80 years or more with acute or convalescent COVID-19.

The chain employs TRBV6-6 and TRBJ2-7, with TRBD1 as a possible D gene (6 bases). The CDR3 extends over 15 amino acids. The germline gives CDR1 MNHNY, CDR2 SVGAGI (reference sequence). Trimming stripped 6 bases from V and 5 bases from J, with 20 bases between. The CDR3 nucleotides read TGTGCCAGCAGATCCCGGGACAATCGGGGCAACGAGCAGTACTTC. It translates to CASRSRDNRGNEQYF.

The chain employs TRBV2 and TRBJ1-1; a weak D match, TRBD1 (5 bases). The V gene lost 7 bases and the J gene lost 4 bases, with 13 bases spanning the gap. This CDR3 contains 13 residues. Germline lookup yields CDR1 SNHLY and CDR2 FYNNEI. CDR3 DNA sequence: TGTGCCAGCATACAGCAGACAGTCACTGAAGCTTTCTTT. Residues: CASIQQTVTEAFF.

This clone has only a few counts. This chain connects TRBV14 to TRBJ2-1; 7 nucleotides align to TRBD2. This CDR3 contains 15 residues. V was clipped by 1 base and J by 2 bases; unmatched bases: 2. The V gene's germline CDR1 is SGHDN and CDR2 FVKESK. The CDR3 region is CASSQAGTTYNEQFF. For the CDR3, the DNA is TGTGCCAGCAGCCAAGCAGGGACTACCTACAATGAGCAGTTCTTC.

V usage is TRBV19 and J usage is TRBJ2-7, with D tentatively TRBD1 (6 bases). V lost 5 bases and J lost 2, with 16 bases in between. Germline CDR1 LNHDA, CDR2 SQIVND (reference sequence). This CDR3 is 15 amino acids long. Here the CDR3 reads CASSRDRTATYEQYF. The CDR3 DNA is TGTGCCAGTAGTCGAGATAGGACAGCTACCTACGAGCAGTACTTC.

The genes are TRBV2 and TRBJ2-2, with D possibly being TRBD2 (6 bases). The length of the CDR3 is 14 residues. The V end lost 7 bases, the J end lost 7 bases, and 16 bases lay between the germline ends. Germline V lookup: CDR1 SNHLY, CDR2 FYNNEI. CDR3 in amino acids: CASNERAHLGELFF. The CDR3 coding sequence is TGTGCCAGCAATGAGCGGGCCCACCTCGGGGAGCTGTTTTTT.

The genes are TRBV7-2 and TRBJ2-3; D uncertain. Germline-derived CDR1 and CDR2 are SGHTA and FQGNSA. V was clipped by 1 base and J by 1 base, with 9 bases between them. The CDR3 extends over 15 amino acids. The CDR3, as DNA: TGTGCCAGCAGCTTAGGGCCTGGGCGCACAGATACGCAGTATTTT. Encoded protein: CASSLGPGRTDTQYF.

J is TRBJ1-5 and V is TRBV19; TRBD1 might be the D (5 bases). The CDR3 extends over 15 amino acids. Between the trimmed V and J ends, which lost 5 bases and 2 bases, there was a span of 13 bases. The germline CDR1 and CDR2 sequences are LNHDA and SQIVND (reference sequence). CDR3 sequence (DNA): TGTGCCAGTAGTCTACACAGGAACGGCAATCAGCCCCAGCATTTT. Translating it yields CASSLHRNGNQPQHF.

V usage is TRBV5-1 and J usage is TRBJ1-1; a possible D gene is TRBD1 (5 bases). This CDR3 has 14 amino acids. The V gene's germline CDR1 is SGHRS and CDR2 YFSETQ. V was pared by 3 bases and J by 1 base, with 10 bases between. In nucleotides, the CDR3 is TGCGCCAGCAGCTATGTCGGACAGAACACTGAAGCTTTCTTT. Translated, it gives CASSYVGQNTEAFF.

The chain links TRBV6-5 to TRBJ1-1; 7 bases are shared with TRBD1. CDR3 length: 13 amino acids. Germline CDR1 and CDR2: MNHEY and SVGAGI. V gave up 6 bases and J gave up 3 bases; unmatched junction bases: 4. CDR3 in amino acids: CASRRGRDTEAFF. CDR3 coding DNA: TGTGCCAGCAGGAGGGGGCGGGACACTGAAGCTTTCTTT.

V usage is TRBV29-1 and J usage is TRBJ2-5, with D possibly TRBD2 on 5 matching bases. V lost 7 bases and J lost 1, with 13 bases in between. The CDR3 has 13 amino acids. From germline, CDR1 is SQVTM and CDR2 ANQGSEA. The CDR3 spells CSDLPAGQETQYF. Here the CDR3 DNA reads TGCAGCGACCTCCCGGCGGGCCAAGAGACCCAGTACTTC.

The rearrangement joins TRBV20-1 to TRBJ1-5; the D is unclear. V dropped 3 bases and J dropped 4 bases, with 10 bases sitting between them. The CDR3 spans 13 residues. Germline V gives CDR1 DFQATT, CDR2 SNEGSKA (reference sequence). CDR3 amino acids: CSASGAINQPQHF. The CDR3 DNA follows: TGCAGTGCTAGTGGCGCTATTAATCAGCCCCAGCATTTT.

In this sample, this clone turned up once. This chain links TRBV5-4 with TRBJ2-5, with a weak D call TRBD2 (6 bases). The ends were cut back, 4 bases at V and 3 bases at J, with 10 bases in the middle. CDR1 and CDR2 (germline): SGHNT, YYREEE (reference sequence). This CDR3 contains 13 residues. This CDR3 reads CASSKLAKETQYF. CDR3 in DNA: TGTGCCAGCAGCAAACTAGCTAAAGAGACCCAGTACTTC.

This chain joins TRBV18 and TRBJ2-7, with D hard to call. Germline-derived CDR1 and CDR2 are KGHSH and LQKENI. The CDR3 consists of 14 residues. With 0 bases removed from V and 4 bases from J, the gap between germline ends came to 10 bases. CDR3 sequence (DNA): TGTGCCAGCTCACCACCTTTTACAGTATACGAGCAGTACTTC. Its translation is CASSPPFTVYEQYF.

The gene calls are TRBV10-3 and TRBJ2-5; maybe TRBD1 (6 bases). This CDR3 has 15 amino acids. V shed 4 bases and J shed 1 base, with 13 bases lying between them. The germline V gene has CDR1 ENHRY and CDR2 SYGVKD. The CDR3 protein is CAISGTGTTQETQYF. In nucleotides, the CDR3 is TGTGCCATCAGTGGGACCGGGACAACCCAAGAGACCCAGTACTTC.

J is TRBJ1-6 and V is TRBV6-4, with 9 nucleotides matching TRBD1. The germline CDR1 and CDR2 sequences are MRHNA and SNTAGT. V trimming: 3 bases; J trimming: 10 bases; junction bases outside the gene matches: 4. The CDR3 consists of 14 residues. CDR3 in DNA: TGTGCCAGCAGTGAAACAGGGGGCGAATCACCCCTCCACTTT. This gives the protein CASSETGGESPLHF.

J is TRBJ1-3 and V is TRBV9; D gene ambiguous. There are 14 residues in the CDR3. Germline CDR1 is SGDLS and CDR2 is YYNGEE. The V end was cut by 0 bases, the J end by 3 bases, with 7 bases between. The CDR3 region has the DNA TGTGCCAGCAGCGTAGAGGGAGTTGGAAACACCATATATTTT. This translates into CASSVEGVGNTIYF.

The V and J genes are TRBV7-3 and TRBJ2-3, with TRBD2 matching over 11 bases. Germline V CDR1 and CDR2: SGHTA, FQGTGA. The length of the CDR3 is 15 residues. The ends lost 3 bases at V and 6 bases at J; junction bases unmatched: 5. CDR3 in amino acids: CASSFLAGGADTQYF. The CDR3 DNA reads TGTGCCAGCAGCTTCCTAGCGGGGGGAGCTGATACGCAGTATTTT.

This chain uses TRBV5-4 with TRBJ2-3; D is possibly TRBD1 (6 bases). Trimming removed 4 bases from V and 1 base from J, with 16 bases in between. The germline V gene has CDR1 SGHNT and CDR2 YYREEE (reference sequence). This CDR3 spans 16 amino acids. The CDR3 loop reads CASSDGTNRRTDTQYF. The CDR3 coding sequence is TGTGCCAGCAGCGACGGGACAAATCGACGCACAGATACGCAGTATTTT.

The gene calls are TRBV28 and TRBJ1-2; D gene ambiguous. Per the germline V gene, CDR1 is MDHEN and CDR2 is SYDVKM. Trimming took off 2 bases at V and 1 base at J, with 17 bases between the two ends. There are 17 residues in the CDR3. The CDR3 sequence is CASSLASVKSDNYGYTF. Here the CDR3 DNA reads TGTGCCAGCAGTTTAGCCAGTGTCAAGTCCGATAACTATGGCTACACCTTC.

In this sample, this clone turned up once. The CDR3 nucleotides are TGCGCCAGCAGCCTCTCGGGGGGTCAAGAGACCCAGTACTTC. This gives the protein CASSLSGGQETQYF. This chain uses TRBV5-1 with TRBJ2-5, with 7 bases aligning to TRBD2. Per germline, CDR1 SGHRS and CDR2 YFSETQ. V was pared by 4 bases and J by 2 bases, with 5 bases of the junction left unmatched. There are 14 residues in the CDR3.

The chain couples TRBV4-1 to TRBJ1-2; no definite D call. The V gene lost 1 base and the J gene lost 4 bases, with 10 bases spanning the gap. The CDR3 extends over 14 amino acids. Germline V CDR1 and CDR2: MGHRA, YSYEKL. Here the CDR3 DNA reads TGCGCCAGCAGCCAAGGTCTCGGTTCCTATGGCTACACCTTC. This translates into CASSQGLGSYGYTF.

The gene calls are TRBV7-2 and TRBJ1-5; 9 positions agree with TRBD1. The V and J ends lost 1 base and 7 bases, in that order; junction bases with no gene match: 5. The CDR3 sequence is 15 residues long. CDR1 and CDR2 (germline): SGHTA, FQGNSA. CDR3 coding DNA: TGTGCCAGCAGCTTAGAAAACAGGGGGCCGCAGCCCCAGCATTTT. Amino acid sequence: CASSLENRGPQPQHF.

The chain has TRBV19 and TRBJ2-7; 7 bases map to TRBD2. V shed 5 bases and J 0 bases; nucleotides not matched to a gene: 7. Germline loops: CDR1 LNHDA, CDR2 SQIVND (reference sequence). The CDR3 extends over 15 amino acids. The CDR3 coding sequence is TGTGCCAGTAGTGGGTACGGGGGGAGCTCCTACGAGCAGTACTTC. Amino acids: CASSGYGGSSYEQYF.